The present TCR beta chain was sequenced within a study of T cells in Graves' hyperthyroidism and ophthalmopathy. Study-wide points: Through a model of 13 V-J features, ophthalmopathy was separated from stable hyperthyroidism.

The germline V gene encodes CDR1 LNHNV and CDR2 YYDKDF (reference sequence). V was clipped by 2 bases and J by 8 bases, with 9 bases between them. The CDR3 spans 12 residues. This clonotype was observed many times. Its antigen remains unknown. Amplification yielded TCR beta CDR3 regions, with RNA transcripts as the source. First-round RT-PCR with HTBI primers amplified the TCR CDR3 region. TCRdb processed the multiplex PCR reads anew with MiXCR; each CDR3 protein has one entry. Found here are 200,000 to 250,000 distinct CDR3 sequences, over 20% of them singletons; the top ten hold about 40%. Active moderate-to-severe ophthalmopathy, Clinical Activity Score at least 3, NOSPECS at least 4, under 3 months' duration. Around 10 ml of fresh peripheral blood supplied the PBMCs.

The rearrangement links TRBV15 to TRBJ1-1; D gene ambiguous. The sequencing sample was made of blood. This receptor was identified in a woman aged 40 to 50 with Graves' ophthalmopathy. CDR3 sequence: CATSRPVGEAFF. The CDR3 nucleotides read TGTGCCACCAGCAGACCAGTGGGGGAAGCTTTCTTT.